The subject of this entry is one TCR beta chain. This sample's treatment: roughly 20 received Ad26.COV2.S at low or high dose, single or two shots; roughly five received placebo; per-sample allocation not given. Day 63 following the first vaccine or placebo injection was when the samples were taken. CDR3 length: 10 residues. Trimming shortened V by 6 bases and J by 5 bases, and 4 bases separated the two germline ends. Germline-derived CDR1 and CDR2 are DFQATT and SNEGSKA (reference sequence). The method was immunoSEQ multiplex PCR; TCRdb's version includes in-frame clones alone and lacks a portion of them. In the table there are 200,000 to 300,000 clones, around 90% of which are singletons. This entry belongs to a study of Ad26.COV2.S vaccination and SARS-CoV-2 variants.

The sample here was peripheral blood, taken in a trial of Ad26.COV2.S vaccine versus placebo. This clonotype was obtained from a person aged 18-60 years who received the Ad26.COV2.S COVID-19 vaccine or a placebo. The chain carries TRBV20-1 and TRBJ1-4; no firm D call. In DNA form, the CDR3 reads TGCAGTGCCAAGAATGAAAAACTGTTTTTT. It is translated as CSAKNEKLFF.